The next 20 T cell receptor beta chains were all read from a single sample in a study of blood T cell repertoires in COVID-19. The table came from immunoSEQ multiplex PCR; TCRdb's copy has only in-frame clones and leaves some out. This table holds approximately 200,000 clones, around 85% found once. The sample taken for sequencing was peripheral blood. The origin of the receptors is a person between 65 and 80 years old with COVID-19, enrolled during active disease.

The gene calls are TRBV2 and TRBJ1-6; 7 bases fit TRBD1. The ends lost 2 bases at V and 7 bases at J; junction bases unmatched: 5. Germline-derived CDR1 and CDR2 are SNHLY and FYNNEI. This CDR3 is built from 15 residues. The chain's CDR3 is CASSELGTANSPLHF. CDR3 DNA sequence: TGTGCCAGCAGTGAATTGGGGACAGCAAATTCACCCCTCCACTTT.

This clone was observed once. The CDR3 bases are TGTGCCAGTAGTATAGGTTGGAGCTCTGGGGCCAACGTCCTGACTTTC. Translation: CASSIGWSSGANVLTF. The chain carries TRBV19 and TRBJ2-6; D gene ambiguous. V shed 1 base and J shed 0 bases, with 7 bases lying between them. The germline V gene encodes CDR1 LNHDA and CDR2 SQIVND (reference sequence). The CDR3 loop spans 16 amino acids. Complete variable domain (other parts from reference TRBV19 and TRBJ2-6): DGGITQSPKYLFRKEGQNVTLSCEQNLNHDAMYWYRQDPGQGLRLIYYSQIVNDFQKGDIAEGYSVSREKKESFPLTVTSAQKNPTAFYLCASSIGWSSGANVLTFGAGSRLTVL.

The chain employs TRBV10-3 and TRBJ2-5; a weak D match, TRBD2 (6 bases). The germline V gene has CDR1 ENHRY and CDR2 SYGVKD. Trimming shortened V by 8 bases and J by 5 bases, and 15 bases separated the two germline ends. The CDR3 runs 13 residues. CDR3 sequence (DNA): TGTGCCATCGGGTCGGGAGATTACGAGACCCAGTACTTC. It specifies CAIGSGDYETQYF.

This clone has a handful of counts. This rearrangement joins TRBV10-3 to TRBJ2-7; D is unresolved. V lost 10 bases to trimming and J lost 4 bases, with 23 bases between them. The CDR3 spans 15 residues. Per the germline V gene, CDR1 is ENHRY and CDR2 is SYGVKD. CDR3 amino acids: CATSNVRGLTYEQYF. In DNA form, the CDR3 reads TGTGCCACCAGCAACGTCCGCGGTCTAACATACGAGCAGTACTTC.

The chain employs TRBV28 and TRBJ2-7; 11 bases agree with TRBD1. The CDR3 extends over 15 amino acids. Trimming at V came to 1 base and at J to 3 bases, leaving 2 bases not matched to a gene. The V gene's germline CDR1 is MDHEN and CDR2 SYDVKM. In DNA, the CDR3 is TGTGCCAGCAGTTTATCGGGACAGGGGGTCTACGAGCAGTACTTC. It specifies CASSLSGQGVYEQYF.

V usage is TRBV7-2 and J usage is TRBJ1-3, with D perhaps TRBD1 (6 bases). The CDR3 loop spans 14 amino acids. Trimming shortened V by 0 bases and J by 4 bases, and 7 bases separated the two germline ends. CDR1 and CDR2 (germline): SGHTA, FQGNSA. CDR3 protein: CASSLAGTGNTIYF. The CDR3 nucleotides are TGTGCCAGCAGCTTAGCCGGGACAGGAAACACCATATATTTT.

The chain joins TRBV28 to TRBJ2-1; 8 bases match TRBD2. Looked up from germline, CDR1 is MDHEN and CDR2 is SYDVKM. With V trimmed by 6 bases and J by 0 bases, 7 bases remained unmatched. The CDR3 has 16 amino acids. CDR3: CASSPGRGVSYNEQFF. The CDR3 nucleotides read TGTGCCAGCAGCCCGGGGCGGGGGGTCTCCTACAATGAGCAGTTCTTC. Based on the CDR3 plus reference TRBV28 and TRBJ2-1, the full variable domain is DVKVTQSSRYLVKRTGEKVFLECVQDMDHENMFWYRQDPGLGLRLIYFSYDVKMKEKGDIPEGYSVSREKKERFSLILESASTNQTSMYLCASSPGRGVSYNEQFFGPGTRLTVL.

This clone has a single count. This chain uses TRBV7-2 with TRBJ2-5; TRBD2 might be the D (5 bases). Germline loops: CDR1 SGHTA, CDR2 FQGNSA. The ends were cut back, 5 bases at V and 2 bases at J, with 12 bases in the middle. CDR3 size: 14 residues. The CDR3 sequence: CASSPRTAQETQYF. In nucleotides, the CDR3 is TGTGCCAGCAGCCCCCGGACTGCTCAAGAGACCCAGTACTTC.

This sequence joins TRBV5-1 and TRBJ2-1; 11 positions match TRBD2. J was trimmed by 3 bases and V by 4 bases; bases with no gene match: 12. The CDR3 totals 18 residues. Germline-derived CDR1 and CDR2 are SGHRS and YFSETQ. In nucleotides, the CDR3 is TGCGCCAGCAGCCCGGGACTAGCGGAGGTTTCCCACTACAATGAGCAGTTCTTC. It encodes CASSPGLAEVSHYNEQFF.

The chain is built from TRBV7-2 and TRBJ1-5, with D tentatively TRBD1 (5 bases). CDR1 is SGHTA and CDR2 is FQGNSA in the germline V gene. The CDR3 covers 16 residues. Between the trimmed V and J ends, which lost 0 bases and 4 bases, there was a span of 13 bases. CDR3: CASSLAGGVLNQPQHF. The CDR3 region has the DNA TGTGCCAGCAGCTTAGCGGGAGGGGTTTTGAATCAGCCCCAGCATTTT.

CDR3 protein: CASSQEGGPSGWEQFF. The CDR3 DNA follows: TGCGCCAGCAGCCAAGAAGGCGGGCCTAGCGGGTGGGAGCAGTTCTTC. The rearrangement joins TRBV4-1 to TRBJ2-1; 8 nucleotides agree with TRBD2. The CDR3 totals 16 residues. Germline lookup yields CDR1 MGHRA and CDR2 YSYEKL. After removal of 0 bases from V and 10 bases from J, the junction contained 11 bases not matched to a gene.

The chain recombines TRBV6-1 with TRBJ1-6; D gene unclear. V was pared by 5 bases and J by 8 bases, with 19 bases between. Per the germline V gene, CDR1 is MNHNS and CDR2 is SASEGT. The CDR3 runs 16 residues. The CDR3 coding sequence is TGTGCCAGCAGTCAAGGGAGGAACTCGGTTGATTCACCCCTCCACTTT. Protein: CASSQGRNSVDSPLHF.

This rearrangement joins TRBV27 to TRBJ2-7, with TRBD2 matching over 13 bases. The junction had 11 bases not matched to a gene; V was cut back by 0 bases and J by 3 bases. CDR1 is MNHEY and CDR2 is SMNVEV in the germline V gene (reference sequence). The CDR3 spans 19 residues. As DNA, the CDR3 is TGTGCCAGCAGTTTATCGAGTGGACTAGCGGGAGAATCTTACTACGAGCAGTACTTC. This translates into CASSLSSGLAGESYYEQYF.

Many counts were recorded for this clone. V gene TRBV24-1 combines with J gene TRBJ2-1, with D maybe TRBD1 (6 bases). Per germline, CDR1 KGHDR and CDR2 SFDVKD. V gave up 4 bases and J gave up 6 bases, with 21 bases separating them. CDR3 length: 17 residues. As DNA, the CDR3 is TGTGCCACCAGTGACCCTCAACCGGGAAAACAGGGCAATGAGCAGTTCTTC. Encoded protein: CATSDPQPGKQGNEQFF.

The rearrangement joins TRBV6-5 to TRBJ1-4; possible D gene TRBD1, 5 bases. This CDR3 has 12 residues. Between the trimmed V and J ends, which lost 7 bases and 10 bases, there was a span of 13 bases. Germline CDR1 and CDR2: MNHEY and SVGAGI. CDR3 in amino acids: CASKQGLVKLFF. The CDR3 DNA reads as TGTGCCAGCAAGCAGGGCCTGGTAAAACTGTTTTTT.

This clone turned up a few times. In nucleotides, the CDR3 is TGTGCCAGCAGTGATTGGACAGGGTCAATCGAGCAGTACTTC. It is translated as CASSDWTGSIEQYF. The chain carries TRBV2 and TRBJ2-7, with TRBD1 matching over 8 bases. In germline, CDR1 is SNHLY, CDR2 FYNNEI. Losses at the gene ends were 3 bases for V and 6 bases for J; bases not matched to a gene: 7. The CDR3 totals 14 residues.

A single count supports this clone. This chain connects TRBV4-1 to TRBJ1-1, with 7 positions matching TRBD1. The CDR3 consists of 15 residues. Trimming cost V 4 bases and J 1 base; bases outside gene matches: 6. Germline-derived CDR1 and CDR2 are MGHRA and YSYEKL. Here the CDR3 reads CASSLTDRTNTEAFF. The CDR3 region has the DNA TGCGCCAGCAGCCTCACGGACAGGACGAACACTGAAGCTTTCTTT.

The V and J genes are TRBV7-2 and TRBJ2-5; TRBD2 matches at 14 bases. J lost 5 bases, V lost 5 bases, and 7 bases had no gene match. The CDR3 covers 16 residues. Germline V gene lookup returns CDR1 SGHTA and CDR2 FQGNSA. The CDR3 here is CASSTRLAGGGETQYF. As DNA, the CDR3 is TGTGCCAGCAGCACCCGACTAGCGGGAGGGGGTGAGACCCAGTACTTC.

The chain employs TRBV28 and TRBJ2-7, with D unresolved. Trimming cost V 2 bases and J 5 bases, with 13 bases left between them. CDR1 is MDHEN and CDR2 is SYDVKM in the germline V gene. The CDR3 loop spans 14 amino acids. The CDR3 nucleotides are TGTGCCAGCAGTTTAACGGGTCTAGATCACGAGCAGTACTTC. It codes for CASSLTGLDHEQYF.

This chain links TRBV4-2 with TRBJ2-7; D is perhaps TRBD1 (6 bases). V gave up 1 base and J gave up 4 bases, with 14 bases separating them. The CDR3 has 15 amino acids. Germline CDR1 is LGHNA and CDR2 is YNFKEQ. CDR3 in amino acids: CASSQVLGQQYEQYF. Written as DNA, the CDR3 is TGTGCCAGCAGCCAAGTCCTCGGACAGCAGTACGAGCAGTACTTC.